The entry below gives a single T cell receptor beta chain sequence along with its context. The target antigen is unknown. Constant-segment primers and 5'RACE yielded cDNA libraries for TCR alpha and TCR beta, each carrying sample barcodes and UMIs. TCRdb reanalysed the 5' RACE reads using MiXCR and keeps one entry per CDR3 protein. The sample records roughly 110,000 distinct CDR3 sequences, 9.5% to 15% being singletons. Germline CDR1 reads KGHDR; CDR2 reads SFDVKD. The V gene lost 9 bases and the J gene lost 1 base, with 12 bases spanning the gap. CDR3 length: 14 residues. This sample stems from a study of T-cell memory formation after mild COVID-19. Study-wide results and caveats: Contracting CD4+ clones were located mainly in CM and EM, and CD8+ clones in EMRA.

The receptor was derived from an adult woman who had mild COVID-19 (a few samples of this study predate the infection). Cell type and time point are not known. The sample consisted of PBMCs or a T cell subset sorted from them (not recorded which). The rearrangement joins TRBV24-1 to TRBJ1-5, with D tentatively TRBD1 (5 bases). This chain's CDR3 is CATGPGRSNQPQHF. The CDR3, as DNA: TGTGCCACCGGCCCGGGACGGAGCAATCAGCCCCAGCATTTT.